One sample yielded the 16 T cell receptor beta chains listed below, sequenced in a study of blood T cell repertoires in COVID-19. Assay used: immunoSEQ multiplex PCR; TCRdb lists only in-frame clones, some missing. The sample carries 20,000 to 25,000 clones, 75% to 95% recorded once. The specimen was peripheral blood. The receptors here all came from a human donor in a cohort sampled during active COVID-19.

The rearrangement links TRBV5-6 to TRBJ2-7; possible D gene TRBD2, 5 bases. The V gene's germline CDR1 is SGHDT and CDR2 YYEEEE. The ends were cut back, 4 bases at V and 3 bases at J, with 17 bases in the middle. The CDR3 length is 15 residues. In DNA form, the CDR3 reads TGTGCCAGCAGCACTTGGACTTTCTCGAACTACGAGCAGTACTTC. Its translation: CASSTWTFSNYEQYF.

This rearrangement joins TRBV27 to TRBJ2-1; 12 bases are a match to TRBD2. The CDR3 loop spans 15 amino acids. V lost 4 bases and J lost 6; bases outside the gene matches: 4. Germline lookup yields CDR1 MNHEY and CDR2 SMNVEV (reference sequence). The CDR3 nucleotides are TGTGCCAGCAGTTCGCTAGCGGGGGGGGGCAATGAGCAGTTCTTC. This sequence encodes CASSSLAGGGNEQFF.

The chain has TRBV7-8 and TRBJ2-3; TRBD2 matches 10 bases. CDR1 and CDR2 (germline): SGHVS, FQNEAQ. The CDR3 runs to 17 residues. Losses at the gene ends were 5 bases for V and 4 bases for J; bases not matched to a gene: 12. CDR3 region: CASSLLGAGGVADTQYF. The CDR3 DNA sequence: TGTGCCAGCAGCCTCCTGGGAGCGGGGGGGGTTGCAGATACGCAGTATTTT.

The chain links TRBV9 to TRBJ2-7; 9 bases map to TRBD1. The V gene end was trimmed by 0 bases and the J gene end by 5 bases; junction bases not matched to a gene: 6. The CDR3 is 15 amino acids. From germline, CDR1 is SGDLS and CDR2 YYNGEE. The CDR3, as DNA: TGTGCCAGCAGCGTAGAGGGGACAGGGTATAACGAGCAGTACTTC. Residues: CASSVEGTGYNEQYF.

The chain combines TRBV2 with TRBJ1-6; D might be TRBD1 (6 bases). Germline CDR1 and CDR2: SNHLY and FYNNEI. V dropped 6 bases and J dropped 15 bases, with 15 bases sitting between them. The CDR3 loop spans 12 amino acids. The CDR3 region is CASRGSGTLLHF. CDR3 nucleotides: TGTGCCAGCAGGGGATCGGGGACACTCCTCCACTTT.

V and J are TRBV7-2 and TRBJ2-3; tentative D call: TRBD2 (5 bases). The V and J ends lost 3 bases and 2 bases respectively, with 15 bases between them. The CDR3 extends over 16 amino acids. CDR1 and CDR2 from the germline V gene are SGHTA and FQGNSA. The CDR3 region is CASSLSPRGNTDTQYF. In DNA, the CDR3 is TGTGCCAGCAGCTTGTCCCCCCGGGGAAACACAGATACGCAGTATTTT.

In DNA, the CDR3 is TGTGCCAGCTCTGGACAGGGACGCAACTATGGCTACACCTTC. It translates to CASSGQGRNYGYTF. The chain uses TRBV6-6 and TRBJ1-2; 8 positions agree with TRBD1. CDR3 length: 14 amino acids. Germline CDR1 reads MNHNY; CDR2 reads SVGAGI (reference sequence). J gave up 2 bases and V 8 bases, and 7 bases lay outside the gene matches.

This clone has only a few counts. The rearrangement links TRBV18 to TRBJ2-7, with unresolved D. Germline loops: CDR1 KGHSH, CDR2 LQKENI. The ends were cut back, 1 base at V and 6 bases at J, with 10 bases in the middle. There are 13 residues in the CDR3. DNA for the CDR3: TGTGCCAGCTCACCACGAGGCCCGATCGAGCAGTACTTC. Encoded protein: CASSPRGPIEQYF.

The V and J genes are TRBV19 and TRBJ1-2; 8 nucleotides line up with TRBD1. The CDR3 sequence is 17 residues long. Germline assignment: CDR1 LNHDA and CDR2 SQIVND (reference sequence). J lost 0 bases, V lost 5 bases, and 11 bases had no gene match. The CDR3 DNA sequence: TGTGCCAGTAGTCCCCGCTCTGGACAGGGCTCTAACTATGGCTACACCTTC. This translates into CASSPRSGQGSNYGYTF.

J is TRBJ2-5 and V is TRBV28; D is unclear. V lost 1 base to trimming and J lost 9 bases, with 6 bases between them. Germline V CDR1 and CDR2: MDHEN, SYDVKM. The CDR3 length is 11 residues. The DNA of the CDR3 is TGTGCCAGCAGTTTATATTCGTCCCAGTACTTC. Translated: CASSLYSSQYF.

The J gene is TRBJ1-2, the V gene TRBV19; no clear D gene. Germline loops: CDR1 LNHDA, CDR2 SQIVND (reference sequence). The ends were cut back, 6 bases at V and 5 bases at J, with 13 bases in the middle. The CDR3 runs to 13 residues. The DNA for the CDR3 is TGTGCCAGTAGCCCCCGGGTCCCATATGGCTACACCTTC. This sequence encodes CASSPRVPYGYTF.

CDR3 protein: CASSEDDGGRGTAQYF. The CDR3 DNA is TGTGCCAGCAGTGAAGATGATGGCGGGCGGGGGACGGCCCAGTACTTC. V gene TRBV6-1 combines with J gene TRBJ2-5, with TRBD2 identical over 7 bases. Trimming removed 1 base from V and 9 bases from J; junction bases left unmatched: 14. Germline V gene lookup returns CDR1 MNHNS and CDR2 SASEGT. The CDR3 is made up of 16 amino acids.

The V and J genes are TRBV5-1 and TRBJ1-1, with TRBD1 identical over 7 bases. This CDR3 has 17 amino acids. Germline lookup yields CDR1 SGHRS and CDR2 YFSETQ. Trimming cost V 2 bases and J 1 base; bases outside gene matches: 11. The CDR3 protein is CASSFGQVITKNTEAFF. CDR3 bases: TGCGCCAGCAGCTTTGGACAGGTCATTACTAAGAACACTGAAGCTTTCTTT.

The J gene is TRBJ1-1, the V gene TRBV9, with D tentatively TRBD1 (6 bases). The CDR3 contains 12 residues. The germline CDR1 and CDR2 sequences are SGDLS and YYNGEE. Trimming pared 2 bases from V and 10 bases from J, leaving 12 bases between. The CDR3 protein is CASSVLGGVAFF. CDR3 nucleotides: TGTGCCAGCAGCGTTTTAGGGGGGGTAGCTTTCTTT.

This chain connects TRBV10-3 to TRBJ2-3; 10 nucleotides agree with TRBD2. The CDR3 consists of 13 residues. In germline, CDR1 is ENHRY, CDR2 SYGVKD. Losses at the gene ends were 10 bases for V and 7 bases for J; bases not matched to a gene: 8. The CDR3 loop reads CATFSGGGNTQYF. CDR3 bases: TGTGCCACCTTCAGCGGGGGGGGAAATACGCAGTATTTT.

The genes are TRBV5-1 and TRBJ2-1; 9 bases agree with TRBD2. Germline V gives CDR1 SGHRS, CDR2 YFSETQ. The V and J ends lost 3 bases and 8 bases, in that order; junction bases with no gene match: 18. There are 18 residues in the CDR3. The CDR3 sequence is CASSSLTSRGGFIHEQFF. CDR3 DNA: TGCGCCAGCAGCTCCCTTACCTCGCGGGGGGGGTTTATTCATGAGCAGTTCTTC. The full variable domain, in which reference TRBV5-1 and TRBJ2-1 provide the parts outside the CDR3, is KAGVTQTPRYLIKTRGQQVTLSCSPISGHRSVSWYQQTPGQGLQFLFEYFSETQRNKGNFPGRFSGRQFSNSRSEMNVSTLELGDSALYLCASSSLTSRGGFIHEQFFGPGTRLTVL.